One sample yielded the 25 T cell receptor beta chains listed below, sequenced in a study of T cell responses to AZD1222 COVID-19 vaccine. The repertoire was sequenced with immunoSEQ multiplex PCR; TCRdb's copy has only in-frame clones and lacks some. This table holds around 190,000 clones, roughly 90% found once. The sample in question was peripheral blood, obtained 28 days after the second AZD1222 dose. All receptors come from an adult who received the AZD1222 COVID-19 vaccine.

The chain carries TRBV7-6 and TRBJ2-5, with 13 bases lining up with TRBD2. In germline, CDR1 is SGHVS, CDR2 FNYEAQ. The CDR3 is made up of 18 amino acids. V lost 3 bases and J lost 5; bases outside the gene matches: 12. The CDR3 DNA reads as TGTGCCAGCAGCTTGGGGTTGAGACTAGCGGGAGGAGGGGAGACCCAGTACTTC. Translating gives CASSLGLRLAGGGETQYF.

This clone was detected only a few times. The chain joins TRBV7-9 to TRBJ1-6; no clear D. V was cut by 3 bases and J by 10 bases, with 13 bases left in between. The CDR3 is made up of 14 amino acids. Germline CDR1 is SEHNR and CDR2 is FQNEAQ (reference sequence). The CDR3 DNA is TGTGCCAGCAGCTTCGACCAGAGGAGATCACCCCTCCACTTT. Encoded protein: CASSFDQRRSPLHF. Variable domain in full (rest from reference TRBV7-9 and TRBJ1-6): DTGVSQNPRHKITKRGQNVTFRCDPISEHNRLYWYRQTLGQGPEFLTYFQNEAQLEKSRLLSDRFSAERPKGSFSTLEIQRTEQGDSAMYLCASSFDQRRSPLHFGNGTRLTVT.

This clone has just one count. The chain is built from TRBV27 and TRBJ1-2; unclear D gene. V was cut by 6 bases and J by 8 bases, with 16 bases left in between. Germline V gene data show CDR1 as MNHEY and CDR2 as SMNVEV (reference sequence). This CDR3 region has 13 residues. The CDR3 region has the DNA TGTGCCAGCAGCCAATCGACGGACTGGGGCTACACCTTC. Protein sequence: CASSQSTDWGYTF.

With respect to this clone: At one of its ends the junction is not consistent with the germline gene, which may arise from a read error. The chain employs TRBV7-9 and TRBJ2-3; possibly TRBD1 or TRBD2 for D (6 bases each). Germline V lookup: CDR1 SEHNR, CDR2 FQNEAQ (reference sequence). This CDR3 is 15 amino acids long. For the CDR3, the DNA is TGTGCCAGCAGATTAGGAGGGGGGAGCACAGATACGCAGTATTTT. Encoded protein: CASRLGGGSTDTQYF.

This chain joins TRBV6-5 and TRBJ1-5; D is possibly TRBD1 (6 bases). Per the germline V gene, CDR1 is MNHEY and CDR2 is SVGAGI. This CDR3 has 14 residues. Trimming removed 5 bases from V and 1 base from J, with 9 bases in between. The CDR3 here is CASSRDTSNQPQHF. CDR3 nucleotide sequence: TGTGCCAGCAGTCGGGACACCAGCAATCAGCCCCAGCATTTT.

The genes are TRBV15 and TRBJ2-1; D remains unclear. V was pared by 0 bases and J by 12 bases, with 9 bases between. From germline, CDR1 is LNHNV and CDR2 YYDKDF (reference sequence). This CDR3 has 12 residues. The CDR3 loop reads CATSRDRRGQFF. The CDR3 DNA reads TGTGCCACCAGCAGAGATCGTAGAGGGCAGTTCTTC.

The chain has TRBV3-1 (or the pseudogene TRBV3-2) and TRBJ1-2; D is unresolved. The CDR3 has 11 residues. From germline, CDR1 is LGHDT and CDR2 YNNKEL (reference sequence). The V end was cut by 2 bases, the J end by 5 bases, with 3 bases between. This CDR3 reads CASSQRYGYTF. The CDR3 DNA reads TGTGCCAGCAGCCAAAGGTATGGCTACACCTTC.

This clone was seen a few times. The gene calls are TRBV10-1 and TRBJ2-3; perhaps TRBD1 as D (6 bases). Germline CDR1 and CDR2: WNHNN and SYGVQD (reference sequence). With 6 bases removed from V and 2 bases from J, the gap between germline ends came to 18 bases. This CDR3 has 16 residues. CDR3 region: CASSTGTYTDTDTQYF. CDR3 in DNA: TGCGCCAGCAGCACCGGGACATACACCGACACAGATACGCAGTATTTT.

This rearrangement joins TRBV6-1 to TRBJ2-6; D gene uncertain. The germline V and J ends were trimmed by 1 base and 0 bases, with 10 bases remaining between them. The CDR3 totals 17 residues. Per the germline V gene, CDR1 is MNHNS and CDR2 is SASEGT. As DNA, the CDR3 is TGTGCCAGCAGTGAAGGGCTCTGGGGCTCTGGGGCCAACGTCCTGACTTTC. Protein: CASSEGLWGSGANVLTF.

The V gene is TRBV3-1 (or the pseudogene TRBV3-2), the J gene TRBJ2-1, with 9 positions matching TRBD1. CDR3 length equals 17 residues. Germline CDR1 is LGHDT and CDR2 is YNNKEL (reference sequence). V shed 4 bases and J 4 bases; nucleotides not matched to a gene: 11. This CDR3 is CASSRNYRGRYYNEQFF. The CDR3 DNA is TGTGCCAGCAGCCGAAACTACAGGGGGCGATATTACAATGAGCAGTTCTTC.

This chain links TRBV9 with TRBJ1-6; tentatively, D is TRBD1 (6 bases). CDR3 length: 14 residues. The V end was cut by 4 bases, the J end by 9 bases, with 14 bases between. CDR1 and CDR2 (germline): SGDLS, YYNGEE. CDR3 amino acids: CASSTRQVGSPLHF. CDR3 sequence (DNA): TGTGCCAGCAGCACCCGACAGGTCGGTTCACCCCTCCACTTT.

This clone appeared a few times. The J gene is TRBJ2-3, the V gene TRBV6-2 or TRBV6-3, with 10 bases fitting TRBD2. V shed 2 bases, J shed 6 bases, and the junction held 8 bases outside the gene matches. The CDR3 is 16 amino acids. In germline, CDR1 is MNHEY, CDR2 SVGEGT. The CDR3 reads CASSYSEREGWDTQYF. CDR3 bases: TGTGCCAGCAGTTACAGTGAGCGGGAGGGATGGGATACGCAGTATTTT.

The table lists this clone with a count of one. The chain has TRBV9 and TRBJ1-1, with D possibly being TRBD1 (6 bases). The CDR3 contains 15 residues. Trimming pared 0 bases from V and 3 bases from J, leaving 12 bases between. Per germline, CDR1 SGDLS and CDR2 YYNGEE. This chain's CDR3 is CASSVGGAGDTEAFF. Here the CDR3 DNA reads TGTGCCAGCAGCGTAGGAGGGGCAGGGGACACTGAAGCTTTCTTT.

The chain is built from TRBV2 and TRBJ1-5; TRBD1 aligns across 9 bases. The CDR3 loop spans 16 amino acids. Unmatched junction bases numbered 4, after V lost 1 base and J lost 3 bases. Looked up from germline, CDR1 is SNHLY and CDR2 is FYNNEI. The CDR3 nucleotides read TGTGCCAGCAGTGAAGTGGGGACAGGGAACAATCAGCCCCAGCATTTT. Encoded protein: CASSEVGTGNNQPQHF.

The CDR3 DNA is TGTGCCAGCAGTTTAAGTGGGGGCTTCACTGAAGCTTTCTTT. It codes for CASSLSGGFTEAFF. The chain links TRBV27 to TRBJ1-1, with a weak D call TRBD1 (6 bases). The CDR3 covers 14 residues. V was shortened by 2 bases and J by 4 bases, with 11 bases between the two germline ends. CDR1 is MNHEY and CDR2 is SMNVEV in the germline V gene (reference sequence).

V usage is TRBV7-3 and J usage is TRBJ2-6, with 7 bases aligning to TRBD2. V lost 5 bases, J lost 2 bases, and 3 bases stayed unmatched. CDR3 length: 15 residues. The germline V gene encodes CDR1 SGHTA and CDR2 FQGTGA. CDR3 region: CASSPGGTGANVLTF. As DNA, the CDR3 is TGTGCCAGCAGCCCGGGGGGTACTGGGGCCAACGTCCTGACTTTC.

The genes are TRBV7-2 and TRBJ2-7; a possible D gene is TRBD2 (7 bases). V was pared by 3 bases and J by 7 bases, with 16 bases between. Germline V gives CDR1 SGHTA, CDR2 FQGNSA. This CDR3 is 14 amino acids long. CDR3 sequence: CASSFTGRVGEQYF. The CDR3 DNA is TGTGCCAGCAGCTTTACAGGGAGGGTGGGAGAGCAGTACTTC.

The chain couples TRBV19 to TRBJ1-6, with TRBD1 matching over 7 bases. CDR3 length: 15 residues. Trimming removed 3 bases from V and 7 bases from J; junction bases left unmatched: 6. The germline CDR1 and CDR2 sequences are LNHDA and SQIVND (reference sequence). CDR3 in amino acids: CASSIRQGENSPLHF. CDR3 coding DNA: TGTGCCAGTAGTATCCGCCAGGGGGAAAATTCACCCCTCCACTTT.

The genes are TRBV18 and TRBJ1-1; D is unclear. Germline CDR1 and CDR2: KGHSH and LQKENI. CDR3 length: 15 amino acids. Trimming stripped 3 bases from V and 4 bases from J, with 15 bases between. The CDR3 nucleotides read TGTGCCAGCTCACCCCTGCACGGTGCTGGCACTGAAGCTTTCTTT. It translates to CASSPLHGAGTEAFF.

The chain recombines TRBV25-1 with TRBJ1-2, with 8 bases identical to TRBD1. The CDR3 has 14 residues. The V gene end was trimmed by 3 bases and the J gene end by 9 bases; junction bases not matched to a gene: 9. Germline CDR1 is MGHDK and CDR2 is SYGVNS. In nucleotides, the CDR3 is TGTGCCAGCAGTGAGTCCGGACAGGGACGGCGCTACACCTTC. It yields the protein CASSESGQGRRYTF.

This clone appeared a few times. The chain is built from TRBV18 and TRBJ2-5; a weak D match, TRBD1 (6 bases). CDR1 and CDR2 (germline): KGHSH, LQKENI. Trimming cost V 3 bases and J 3 bases, with 11 bases left between them. This CDR3 spans 14 amino acids. The CDR3 spells CASSPTGPKETQYF. In nucleotides, the CDR3 is TGTGCCAGCTCACCGACAGGACCTAAAGAGACCCAGTACTTC.

This sequence joins TRBV7-2 and TRBJ2-6; no definite D call. From germline, CDR1 is SGHTA and CDR2 FQGNSA. The CDR3 extends over 11 amino acids. V was cut by 10 bases and J by 2 bases, with 3 bases left in between. Here the CDR3 reads CATTGANVLTF. The DNA of the CDR3 is TGTGCCACCACTGGGGCCAACGTCCTGACTTTC.

This sequence joins TRBV7-9 and TRBJ2-7; TRBD2 matches at 13 bases. In germline, CDR1 is SEHNR, CDR2 FQNEAQ (reference sequence). CDR3 length: 16 residues. V lost 3 bases to trimming and J lost 5 bases; unmatched junction nucleotides: 7. CDR3 in amino acids: CASSFRTSGSTNEQYF. In DNA form, the CDR3 reads TGTGCCAGCAGCTTCCGGACTAGCGGGAGTACCAACGAGCAGTACTTC.

The chain has TRBV6-5 and TRBJ1-1; D possibly corresponds to TRBD1 (5 bases). V lost 4 bases, J lost 4 bases, and 16 bases lay in between. The CDR3 has 15 amino acids. The germline CDR1 and CDR2 sequences are MNHEY and SVGAGI. CDR3 region: CASSSPRGVVTEAFF. CDR3 DNA sequence: TGTGCCAGCAGTTCCCCTCGAGGGGTGGTCACTGAAGCTTTCTTT.

The CDR3 region has the DNA TGTGCCAGCAGCCCAGGGGGGGCCGAGAACACTGAAGCTTTCTTT. Protein product: CASSPGGAENTEAFF. This chain uses TRBV11-3 with TRBJ1-1, with TRBD1 matching 7 bases. Germline-derived CDR1 and CDR2 are SGHNT and YENEEA. V lost 5 bases, J lost 1 base, and 7 bases stayed unmatched. The CDR3 totals 15 residues.